This T cell receptor (beta chain) was recovered during a study of blood T cells in healthy people across ages (dated by TCRdb to about 2015). A note on the overall study: In model experiments, template switching captured roughly one uniquely barcoded TCR beta cDNA molecule for every two T cells. To track age-related changes in TCR beta repertoire diversity, the study relied on deep sequencing normalized with unique cDNA molecular identifiers. Four age groups were formed from the donors: young (average approximately 16 years), middle-aged (approximately 40), aged (roughly 58) and long-lived (more than 75). To avoid experimental bias, donors of different ages were spread randomly across the sequencing lanes. The study analyzed two additional independent replicas of 1 million unique cDNA reads from the same blood draw for two donors, one aged 18 to 30 and one aged 80 or older.

V ends up 6 bases short and J 5 bases short, with an unmatched junction base count of 5. Including cysteine and phenylalanine, the CDR3 has 14 amino acids. The read is trimmed to its CDR3 DNA, 42 bases read in frame from base 1. Reading the germline V gene gives CDR1 MNHEY and CDR2 SVGEGT. The roughly 39 donors, aged about 6 to 95 years, were systemically healthy Caucasian individuals from Russia. Approximately 10 milliliters of peripheral blood were collected from each donor into EDTA-treated Vacutainer tubes. Ficoll-Paque density-gradient centrifugation was used to isolate PBMCs, with at least 7 million obtained per sample. Total RNA was extracted from PBMCs with Trizol reagent, with at least 5.5 micrograms obtained per sample. For every donor, an aliquot of PBMCs went through flow cytometry to measure the percentages of naive CD45RAhigh/CD27high T cells. Receptor libraries were prepared by 5' RACE. The instrument was an Illumina HiSeq 2500. A second PCR of about 7 to 12 cycles was performed with a sample-barcoded 5' primer and a J-beta primer mix. Each TCR beta cDNA molecule received a unique molecular identifier from a template-switch 5' adaptor carrying 12 random nucleotides. At least 2.5 million CDR3-containing paired-end reads were obtained from each sample. The Mint cDNA synthesis kit, primed by a TRBC-specific oligonucleotide, was used to synthesize first-strand cDNA from all RNA. Following uracil-DNA glycosylase treatment, a first 18-cycle PCR with universal primers M1SS and BC2_uni_R was performed on all cDNA. The study's own analysis went as follows. For normalization, 1 million high-quality reads were randomly selected from each sample, with every read carrying a distinct molecular identifier. Reads with shared molecular identifiers were discarded instead of being binned into consensus sequences. MiTCR, with a Q25 quality threshold and the strictest error-elimination algorithm, was used for CDR3 identification, clonotype clustering and error correction. A nonparametric unseen species model with Euler transformation was used to estimate a lower bound on total TCR beta diversity. Using fastp at Q25 and MiXCR, TCRdb reprocessed the public reads and kept productive beta chains. For every CDR3 protein sequence, its rows merge into one entry that carries the most common genes and DNA. The V and J calls were determined by TCRdb, not by the authors. For this sample the table gives approximately 880,000 distinct CDR3 sequences, of which roughly 43% were detected only once. The top ten constitute 13% of the sample.

This clonotype has a handful of counts. It lacks a known antigen. No much larger clone is present one base from it, and per-base qualities are unavailable. Overall results and qualifications from the work: Bulk unsorted PBMC profiling prevented conclusive comparison of naive and antigen-experienced compartments. Estimates of total diversity based on one million sequenced T cells were regarded as lower bounds and as underestimates. There was a strong correlation between observed TCR beta diversity and the percentage of naive T cells measured by flow cytometry. Donor CMV infection status was unknown, potentially confounding age-related changes in expanded clonotypes. Observed TCR beta diversity per million T cells fell roughly linearly with age, and a significant reduction was already apparent by age around 40. Compared with the aged group, more naive CD4+ T cells, fewer expanded clones and increased TCR diversity were shown by the long-lived group, suggesting age selection.

The sequence was collected from a man under 40 in good health. The chain links TRBV6-2 or TRBV6-3 with TRBJ2-7, and 12 junctional nucleotides match TRBD1. Material: blood. The bases read TGTGCCAGCAGACTCCGGGACAGGGGGCACGAGCAGTACTTC. Its protein product is CASRLRDRGHEQYF.